Following are 8 T cell receptor beta chains from one sample sequenced in a study of read filtering for tumor transcriptome and immune sequencing. This library used around 400 ng RNA and molecular barcoded adaptors spanning alpha/delta and beta/gamma chains. TCRdb re-derived calls from the reads in MiXCR, one entry per CDR3 protein. The table has 100,000 to 150,000 distinct CDR3 sequences, 10% to 15% seen once. The sequenced material came from a population of CD138-negative cells sorted from bone marrow. The receptors here all came from a donor aged 40 or older with multiple myeloma.

This clonotype has a count of ten or more. This chain connects TRBV5-5 to TRBJ2-1; TRBD2 might be the D (6 bases). Germline assignment: CDR1 SGHKS and CDR2 YYEKEE (reference sequence). V shed 4 bases and J shed 6 bases, with 14 bases lying between them. This CDR3 contains 14 residues. The chain's CDR3 is CASSLGTPPNEQFF. CDR3 sequence (DNA): TGTGCCAGCAGCCTCGGGACTCCGCCCAATGAGCAGTTCTTC.

Judged by abundance, this clonotype is medium-sized (0.01 to 0.1%). The chain is built from TRBV20-1 and TRBJ2-1, with D perhaps TRBD2 (5 bases). Germline V gene lookup returns CDR1 DFQATT and CDR2 SNEGSKA (reference sequence). The CDR3 is 15 amino acids. Trimming took 6 bases from V and 7 from J, leaving 22 bases between them. In DNA, the CDR3 is TGCAGTGCAACCCCGCCCGGGAAGGGAGATAATGAGCAGTTCTTC. Its translation is CSATPPGKGDNEQFF.

This clonotype has a count of ten or more. A junction boundary mismatches the germline segment, possibly from a read error. The chain couples TRBV3-1 to TRBJ2-2; D is ambiguous. The CDR3 covers 14 residues. The V gene's germline CDR1 is LGHDT and CDR2 YNNKEL (reference sequence). The CDR3 coding sequence is TGTGCTAGCAGCTCCGGGCTGAACACCGGGGAGCTGTTTTTT. It encodes CASSSGLNTGELFF.

This clonotype occurred many times. The chain carries TRBV7-9 and TRBJ2-5; D is perhaps TRBD1 (5 bases). V gave up 5 bases and J gave up 4 bases, with 11 bases separating them. CDR3 length: 13 amino acids. The germline gives CDR1 SEHNR, CDR2 FQNEAQ (reference sequence). Written as DNA, the CDR3 is TGTGCCAGCAGCCTTAGTAGGGGAGAGACCCAGTACTTC. As protein: CASSLSRGETQYF. The whole variable domain, filled in from reference TRBV7-9 and TRBJ2-5, reads DTGVSQNPRHKITKRGQNVTFRCDPISEHNRLYWYRQTLGQGPEFLTYFQNEAQLEKSRLLSDRFSAERPKGSFSTLEIQRTEQGDSAMYLCASSLSRGETQYFGPGTRLLVL.

This clonotype occurred many times. V is TRBV6-2 or TRBV6-3 and J is TRBJ2-5; no firm D call. The CDR3 is made up of 11 amino acids. The germline CDR1 and CDR2 sequences are MNHEY and SVGEGT. Trimming pared 3 bases from V and 5 bases from J, leaving 4 bases between. The CDR3 loop is CASSYTETQYF. In nucleotides, the CDR3 is TGTGCCAGCAGTTATACGGAGACCCAGTACTTC.

This clonotype was counted at least ten times. V usage is TRBV5-5 and J usage is TRBJ2-5, with 8 bases lining up with TRBD1. Per germline, CDR1 SGHKS and CDR2 YYEKEE (reference sequence). The V segment lost 0 bases and the J segment 5 bases; nucleotides outside the gene matches: 6. The CDR3 length is 15 residues. The chain's CDR3 is CASSLGTGHRETQYF. CDR3 bases: TGTGCCAGCAGCTTGGGGACAGGGCATAGGGAGACCCAGTACTTC. Filled out from reference TRBV5-5 and TRBJ2-5, the complete variable domain reads DAGVTQSPTHLIKTRGQQVTLRCSPISGHKSVSWYQQVLGQGPQFIFQYYEKEERGRGNFPDRFSARQFPNYSSELNVNALLLGDSALYLCASSLGTGHRETQYFGPGTRLLVL.

This clonotype was seen ten or more times. The rearrangement joins TRBV6-2 or TRBV6-3 to TRBJ2-1; TRBD2 agrees at 13 bases. Germline V gene lookup returns CDR1 MNHEY and CDR2 SVGEGT. The junction had 5 bases not matched to a gene; V was cut back by 0 bases and J by 6 bases. This CDR3 comprises 17 residues. The CDR3 DNA sequence: TGTGCCAGCAGTTACTCCGGACTAGCGGGAGATACCAATGAGCAGTTCTTC. This codes for CASSYSGLAGDTNEQFF.

This clonotype was recorded at least ten times. The V and J genes are TRBV29-1 and TRBJ2-3; TRBD2 might be the D (6 bases). The CDR3 is 12 residues long. The germline V gene encodes CDR1 SQVTM and CDR2 ANQGSEA. Trimming shortened V by 4 bases and J by 1 base, and 6 bases separated the two germline ends. CDR3 residues: CSVASGTDTQYF. As DNA, the CDR3 is TGCAGCGTTGCTAGCGGCACAGATACGCAGTATTTT.